The T cell receptor (beta chain) described here comes from a study of cytomegalovirus exposure and HLA in healthy donors. Vbeta (60) and Jbeta (13) primers were used in the PCR. Profiling relied on immunoSEQ multiplex PCR, and the TCRdb table lists in-frame clones only, not all of them. Altogether some 190,000 clones are present, 77% being singletons, with the ten largest covering roughly 1.5%. The germline gives CDR1 MGHRA, CDR2 YSYEKL. Deletions cut 4 bases from V and 1 base from J, with 14 bases between. This CDR3 has 15 amino acids. This TCR was recovered from a man between 18 and 35 years old in good health and CMV-seronegative. Sequencing input: PBMCs. This chain joins TRBV4-1 and TRBJ2-7; D may be TRBD1 (5 bases). CDR3 residues: CASSRLATESYEQYF. For the CDR3, the DNA is TGCGCCAGCAGCCGGCTTGCGACAGAGTCCTACGAGCAGTACTTC.